This T cell receptor beta chain was captured in a study of blood T cell repertoires in COVID-19. For the study at large: The cDNA or gDNA used as material had been derived from T cells, B-cell-depleted T cells, or PBMCs.

Germline CDR1 is ENHRY and CDR2 is SYGVKD. The V gene lost 1 base and the J gene lost 0 bases, with 10 bases spanning the gap. CDR3 length equals 17 residues. This clone is a singleton in its sample. As originally analysed: It was from reference gene primer amplification that nucleated cell counts were estimated. Produced via immunoSEQ multiplex PCR; TCRdb's table is partial and in-frame only. That table supplies the V and J calls and clone size; D and trimming were determined from the DNA. This table has roughly 200,000 clones, 76% appearing once. The rearrangement uses TRBV10-3 and TRBJ2-6; D possibly corresponds to TRBD1 (5 bases). The clonotype originates from a woman aged 45-60 years with active or convalescent COVID-19. The source material was peripheral blood. The CDR3 region has the DNA TGTGCCATCAGTGAGTACCAGGGCCCCTCTGGGGCCAACGTCCTGACTTTC. Translated, it gives CAISEYQGPSGANVLTF.